The 30 T cell receptor beta chains reported below all come from one sample, sequenced in a study of cytomegalovirus exposure and HLA in healthy donors. In the PCR, 60 Vbeta and 13 Jbeta primers were used. TCRdb's copy holds only in-frame clones and misses some; the assay was immunoSEQ multiplex PCR. Of 190,000 or so clones in the sample, 75% to 85% were seen once. Specimen: PBMCs. The receptors derive from a boy aged 5-17 years in good health and CMV-seronegative.

This chain connects TRBV7-9 to TRBJ1-1, with 11 bases matching TRBD1. With 5 bases clipped from V and 4 bases from J, the junction kept 3 bases outside the gene matches. Germline lookup yields CDR1 SEHNR and CDR2 FQNEAQ (reference sequence). This CDR3 is 14 amino acids long. The CDR3 sequence is CASSTGTGGTEAFF. For the CDR3, the DNA is TGTGCCAGCAGCACCGGGACAGGGGGCACTGAAGCTTTCTTT.

DNA of the CDR3: TGTGCCAGCAGTCGCGGGAGTTGGGATAACTATGGCTACACCTTC. It is translated as CASSRGSWDNYGYTF. The J gene is TRBJ1-2, the V gene TRBV6-5; D is unresolved. Germline V lookup: CDR1 MNHEY, CDR2 SVGAGI. This CDR3 has 15 amino acids. V gave up 5 bases and J gave up 1 base, with 14 bases separating them.

The chain carries TRBV11-1 and TRBJ1-1, with TRBD1 as a possible D gene (5 bases). V was shortened by 1 base and J by 5 bases, with 11 bases between the two germline ends. This CDR3 contains 14 residues. Germline loops: CDR1 SGHAT, CDR2 FQDESV (reference sequence). The DNA for the CDR3 is TGTGCCAGCAGCTTAGAGGGGTTTGGGACTGAAGCTTTCTTT. Translating it yields CASSLEGFGTEAFF.

The chain has TRBV5-8 and TRBJ1-1; D gene ambiguous. Between the trimmed V and J ends, which lost 2 bases and 8 bases, there was a span of 7 bases. Germline-derived CDR1 and CDR2 are SGHTS and YDEGEE. The CDR3 extends over 11 amino acids. The CDR3 coding sequence is TGTGCCAGCAGCTTAGTGGCCGAAGCTTTCTTT. As protein: CASSLVAEAFF. The entire variable domain, with the rest obtained from reference TRBV5-8 and TRBJ1-1, is as follows: EAGVTQSPTHLIKTRGQQATLRCSPISGHTSVYWYQQALGLGLQFLLWYDEGEERNRGNFPPRFSGRQFPNYSSELNVNALELEDSALYLCASSLVAEAFFGQGTRLTVV.

This clone was seen just once. The V gene is TRBV27, the J gene TRBJ1-5, with D perhaps matching TRBD1 (6 bases). The CDR3 consists of 15 residues. V lost 4 bases and J lost 4, with 14 bases in between. Germline V gene lookup returns CDR1 MNHEY and CDR2 SMNVEV (reference sequence). This CDR3 is CASSSKQGKNQPQHF. The CDR3 DNA reads TGTGCCAGCAGTTCAAAACAGGGTAAAAATCAGCCCCAGCATTTT.

The chain couples TRBV7-6 to TRBJ2-1, with 11 bases matching TRBD2. Unmatched junction bases numbered 3, after V lost 2 bases and J lost 6 bases. The CDR3 is made up of 15 amino acids. Germline V gene sequence: CDR1 SGHVS, CDR2 FNYEAQ. The DNA of the CDR3 is TGTGCCAGCAGCTTATTTACTAGCGGGAGCAATGAGCAGTTCTTC. This gives the protein CASSLFTSGSNEQFF.

As concerns this clone: At the DNA level, this CDR3 is encoded by other sequences in the same sample as well. The rearrangement joins TRBV7-2 to TRBJ1-5, with TRBD1 matching over 10 bases. Germline V gene lookup returns CDR1 SGHTA and CDR2 FQGNSA. CDR3 length equals 14 residues. V lost 3 bases and J lost 6; bases outside the gene matches: 2. In DNA form, the CDR3 reads TGTGCCAGCAGCTTCGGACAGGGGGGTCAGCCCCAGCATTTT. Residues: CASSFGQGGQPQHF.

The genes are TRBV30 and TRBJ2-2; D remains unclear. Per germline, CDR1 GTSNPN and CDR2 SVGIG (reference sequence). Trimming stripped 0 bases from V and 6 bases from J, with 5 bases between. The CDR3 contains 12 residues. The CDR3 loop is CAWSVEAGELFF. In nucleotides, the CDR3 is TGTGCCTGGAGTGTAGAGGCCGGGGAGCTGTTTTTT.

On this clone: One end of the junction fails to match germline, which may point to a read error. The V call is TRBV7-9, the J call TRBJ1-1; TRBD1 matches 8 bases. This CDR3 contains 15 residues. Per germline, CDR1 SEHNR and CDR2 FQNEAQ (reference sequence). The CDR3 loop reads CSSSSPTGADTEAFF. CDR3 nucleotides: TGTTCCAGCAGTTCCCCGACAGGGGCGGACACTGAAGCTTTCTTT. The full variable domain, with the rest looked up from reference TRBV7-9 and TRBJ1-1, is DTGVSQNPRHKITKRGQNVTFRCDPISEHNRLYWYRQTLGQGPEFLTYFQNEAQLEKSRLLSDRFSAERPKGSFSTLEIQRTEQGDSAMYLCSSSSPTGADTEAFFGQGTRLTVV.

The chain couples TRBV5-4 to TRBJ2-1, with D hard to call. CDR3 length: 17 residues. Trimming removed 0 bases at V and 0 bases at J, with 13 bases between. In germline, CDR1 is SGHNT, CDR2 YYREEE (reference sequence). The CDR3 region is CASSLGSPPSSYNEQFF. CDR3 nucleotides: TGTGCCAGCAGCTTGGGGTCACCGCCGAGCTCCTACAATGAGCAGTTCTTC.

The V call is TRBV6-5, the J call TRBJ2-2; 7 positions agree with TRBD2. V dropped 4 bases and J dropped 4; count of bases not matched to a gene: 9. The CDR3 is made up of 16 amino acids. In germline, CDR1 is MNHEY, CDR2 SVGAGI. The CDR3: CASSWGSGGITGELFF. DNA for the CDR3: TGTGCCAGCAGTTGGGGATCGGGGGGAATCACCGGGGAGCTGTTTTTT.

The CDR3 nucleotides read TGTGCCAGCAGCCGCGGGGACCCACCCCGCACAGATACGCAGTATTTT. This encodes CASSRGDPPRTDTQYF. V usage is TRBV11-2 and J usage is TRBJ2-3, with D maybe TRBD2 (6 bases). CDR3 length: 16 residues. Germline loops: CDR1 SGHAT, CDR2 FQNNGV. V lost 5 bases to trimming and J lost 1 base, with 16 bases between them.

The J gene is TRBJ2-7, the V gene TRBV2; 7 bases agree with TRBD1. The ends lost 10 bases at V and 2 bases at J; junction bases unmatched: 11. The CDR3 length is 14 residues. CDR1 and CDR2 from the germline V gene are SNHLY and FYNNEI. CDR3 region: CAIYPAGTAYEQYF. The CDR3 DNA follows: TGTGCCATTTACCCGGCCGGGACAGCCTACGAGCAGTACTTC.

This clone was detected a few times. The chain joins TRBV15 to TRBJ1-3, with D tentatively TRBD1 (5 bases). CDR1 LNHNV and CDR2 YYDKDF come from the germline V gene (reference sequence). V was trimmed by 1 base and J by 2 bases, leaving 6 bases between them. The CDR3 spans 14 residues. The CDR3 sequence is CATSRGGPGNTIYF. The DNA for the CDR3 is TGTGCCACCAGCAGAGGGGGCCCTGGAAACACCATATATTTT. The variable domain in full, completed from reference TRBV15 and TRBJ1-3, reads DAMVIQNPRYQVTQFGKPVTLSCSQTLNHNVMYWYQQKSSQAPKLLFHYYDKDFNNEADTPDNFQSRRPNTSFCFLDIRSPGLGDTAMYLCATSRGGPGNTIYFGEGSWLTVV.

The rearrangement uses TRBV5-6 and TRBJ2-3, with D maybe TRBD2 (7 bases). Trimming cost V 7 bases and J 2 bases, with 20 bases left between them. Per germline, CDR1 SGHDT and CDR2 YYEEEE. The CDR3 spans 16 residues. CDR3 DNA: TGTGCCAGCTCCTACGGGGCGGGGGCCTTCACAGATACGCAGTATTTT. This gives the protein CASSYGAGAFTDTQYF.

This chain uses TRBV4-2 with TRBJ2-2; D is perhaps TRBD2 (6 bases). Per germline, CDR1 LGHNA and CDR2 YNFKEQ. Trimming pared 2 bases from V and 6 bases from J, leaving 13 bases between. The CDR3 is 15 amino acids. The CDR3 nucleotides are TGTGCCAGCAGCCAAACGGATCGGGAGTCCGGGGAGCTGTTTTTT. Protein product: CASSQTDRESGELFF.

The V and J genes are TRBV10-3 and TRBJ2-1; weak D call: TRBD1 (5 bases). CDR1 and CDR2 (germline): ENHRY, SYGVKD. With 3 bases removed from V and 5 bases from J, the gap between germline ends came to 8 bases. CDR3 size: 13 residues. The CDR3 region has the DNA TGTGCCATCAGTGACAGGGCGAACAATGAGCAGTTCTTC. Its protein is CAISDRANNEQFF.

The CDR3 sequence is CASSLLFTGDNEQFF. The CDR3 coding sequence is TGTGCCAGCAGCCTACTCTTTACGGGGGACAATGAGCAGTTCTTC. The chain recombines TRBV7-9 with TRBJ2-1, with D possibly TRBD2 on 6 matching bases. The germline V gene has CDR1 SEHNR and CDR2 FQNEAQ (reference sequence). The CDR3 spans 15 residues. Deletions cut 5 bases from V and 5 bases from J, with 16 bases between.

The rearrangement links TRBV4-1 to TRBJ1-1; 9 bases fit TRBD1. The CDR3 runs 19 residues. Germline assignment: CDR1 MGHRA and CDR2 YSYEKL. V shed 1 base, J shed 1 base, and the junction held 13 bases outside the gene matches. DNA of the CDR3: TGCGCCAGCAGCCAAGTCGTCCCCACAGGGGGCGCCCGGAACACTGAAGCTTTCTTT. This gives the protein CASSQVVPTGGARNTEAFF.

The rearrangement links TRBV4-3 to TRBJ2-1; D remains ambiguous. Deletions cut 4 bases from V and 4 bases from J, with 8 bases between. CDR3 length: 13 amino acids. CDR1 is LGHNA and CDR2 is YSLEER in the germline V gene. CDR3 amino acids: CASSPLGYNEQFF. CDR3 DNA: TGCGCCAGCAGCCCTCTAGGATACAATGAGCAGTTCTTC.

The rearrangement uses TRBV27 and TRBJ1-1; the D is unclear. The CDR3 spans 13 residues. Germline CDR1 and CDR2: MNHEY and SMNVEV (reference sequence). The ends were cut back, 6 bases at V and 0 bases at J, with 8 bases in the middle. CDR3 DNA: TGTGCCAGCAGATTAACTTTGAACACTGAAGCTTTCTTT. The encoded protein is CASRLTLNTEAFF.

The V call is TRBV27, the J call TRBJ2-7, with a possible D match to TRBD2 (5 bases). The germline CDR1 and CDR2 sequences are MNHEY and SMNVEV (reference sequence). CDR3 length equals 13 residues. Trimming cost V 6 bases and J 4 bases, with 13 bases left between them. CDR3 in amino acids: CASSWSGRYEQYF. The CDR3 DNA reads TGTGCCAGCAGCTGGAGCGGTCGTTACGAGCAGTACTTC.

The V gene is TRBV29-1, the J gene TRBJ1-1, with D tentatively TRBD1 (6 bases). There are 12 residues in the CDR3. V dropped 7 bases and J dropped 2 bases, with 11 bases sitting between them. Germline V gene lookup returns CDR1 SQVTM and CDR2 ANQGSEA. CDR3 coding DNA: TGCAGCGGAGGACAGCCCAACACTGAAGCTTTCTTT. Protein: CSGGQPNTEAFF.

The rearrangement uses TRBV19 and TRBJ1-2; tentative D call: TRBD1 (6 bases). The germline V and J ends were trimmed by 6 bases and 8 bases, with 16 bases remaining between them. The CDR3 spans 13 residues. The germline gives CDR1 LNHDA, CDR2 SQIVND (reference sequence). This CDR3 is CASSEQGVGGYTF. DNA of the CDR3: TGTGCCAGTAGCGAACAGGGAGTAGGCGGCTACACCTTC.

The chain employs TRBV15 and TRBJ1-2; D not resolved. This CDR3 is 13 amino acids long. Between the trimmed V and J ends, which lost 9 bases and 6 bases, there was a span of 17 bases. Per the germline V gene, CDR1 is LNHNV and CDR2 is YYDKDF (reference sequence). CDR3 DNA: TGTGCCACATGGGGAGGGCTAGATGATGGCTACACCTTC. It yields the protein CATWGGLDDGYTF.

The chain has TRBV7-9 and TRBJ2-7, with 7 positions matching TRBD1. The ends lost 5 bases at V and 2 bases at J; junction bases unmatched: 12. The CDR3 is 16 residues long. Per germline, CDR1 SEHNR and CDR2 FQNEAQ (reference sequence). The CDR3 protein is CASSLTTGTAPYEQYF. The CDR3 DNA reads TGTGCCAGCAGCCTTACGACCGGGACAGCGCCCTACGAGCAGTACTTC.

V usage is TRBV11-2 and J usage is TRBJ2-7; 8 positions match TRBD2. V was pared by 5 bases and J by 2 bases, with 17 bases of the junction left unmatched. The CDR3 length is 18 residues. Germline CDR1 is SGHAT and CDR2 is FQNNGV. CDR3 DNA sequence: TGTGCCAGCAGCCCGTGGGACTCCTCTAGCGGGTCCACCTACGAGCAGTACTTC. As protein: CASSPWDSSSGSTYEQYF.

The V gene is TRBV5-1, the J gene TRBJ1-1, with 11 bases aligning to TRBD1. The V gene end was trimmed by 4 bases and the J gene end by 10 bases; junction bases not matched to a gene: 3. Germline CDR1 reads SGHRS; CDR2 reads YFSETQ. The CDR3 sequence is 12 residues long. The CDR3 here is CASSPDRGPAFF. The DNA for the CDR3 is TGCGCCAGCAGCCCGGACAGGGGGCCAGCTTTCTTT.

V and J are TRBV9 and TRBJ1-2; D ambiguous. The CDR3 contains 15 residues. V lost 3 bases, J lost 4 bases, and 16 bases lay in between. CDR1 is SGDLS and CDR2 is YYNGEE in the germline V gene. The CDR3 reads CASSAGSPRGYGYTF. Here the CDR3 DNA reads TGTGCCAGCAGCGCAGGATCCCCTCGGGGCTATGGCTACACCTTC.

V and J are TRBV27 and TRBJ1-1; D uncertain. Germline values: CDR1 MNHEY, CDR2 SMNVEV (reference sequence). The CDR3 length is 12 residues. The ends were cut back, 6 bases at V and 3 bases at J, with 8 bases in the middle. The CDR3, as DNA: TGTGCCAGCAGGGGCGGGCACACTGAAGCTTTCTTT. It is translated as CASRGGHTEAFF.